Presented here are 29 T cell receptor beta chains from one specimen sequenced in a study of metastatic and nonmetastatic thyroid tumors. TCRdb re-called clones via MiXCR from the PCR reads. The top ten hold about 4.6% of the sample, which has some 25,000 clones, 19% seen once. No patient had received any treatment before thyroid surgery. The sample taken for sequencing was blood. The receptors here all came from a male donor with papillary thyroid cancer or a benign thyroid nodule (not recorded which). Some clones in this sample may be carry-over from other donors' samples.

This clone counts as medium-sized (0.01 to 0.1%). The gene calls are TRBV24-1 and TRBJ2-2; D not resolved. Germline CDR1 and CDR2: KGHDR and SFDVKD. Deletions cut 3 bases from V and 7 bases from J, with 5 bases between. CDR3 length: 12 residues. The chain's CDR3 is CATSDISGELFF. DNA of the CDR3: TGTGCCACCAGTGATATTAGCGGGGAGCTGTTTTTT.

There are many counts of this clone. Written as DNA, the CDR3 is TGTGCCAGCAGCCGGCAAGAGACCCAGTACTTC. Its protein product is CASSRQETQYF. The chain combines TRBV14 with TRBJ2-5; D is unclear. V was trimmed by 4 bases and J by 2 bases, leaving 2 bases between them. This CDR3 spans 11 amino acids. Per germline, CDR1 SGHDN and CDR2 FVKESK.

Turning to this clone: Sequence at one end of the junction differs from germline and may be a read error. This chain uses TRBV19 with TRBJ2-3, with 10 bases identical to TRBD2. The CDR3 loop spans 13 amino acids. CDR1 and CDR2 from the germline V gene are LNHDA and SQIVND (reference sequence). This chain's CDR3 is CSSRTSGTDTQYF. CDR3 in DNA: TGTTCCAGTAGGACTAGCGGTACAGATACGCAGTATTTT.

The sample holds many counts of this clone. This chain connects TRBV24-1 to TRBJ1-1; 9 bases match TRBD1. Germline CDR1 and CDR2: KGHDR and SFDVKD. The trim removed 4 bases at V and 6 bases at J, leaving 5 bases unmatched. This CDR3 contains 14 residues. Written as DNA, the CDR3 is TGTGCCACCAGTGACACCAACAGGGGGCCTGAAGCTTTCTTT. Protein sequence: CATSDTNRGPEAFF.

This clone was recorded at least ten times. This chain uses TRBV20-1 with TRBJ2-1; D is ambiguous. Germline CDR1 DFQATT, CDR2 SNEGSKA (reference sequence). This CDR3 is built from 15 residues. Trimming cost V 5 bases and J 0 bases, with 14 bases left between them. The CDR3 here is CSAPRRSSSYNEQFF. The CDR3 DNA sequence: TGCAGTGCTCCGCGGCGGAGCAGCTCCTACAATGAGCAGTTCTTC.

Turning to this clone: This may be a read error, as it is one base from a much larger clone. This sample includes further DNA sequences coding for the same CDR3. The chain joins TRBV29-1 to TRBJ2-3, with 8 bases lining up with TRBD2. Germline V CDR1 and CDR2: SQVTM, ANQGSEA. This CDR3 spans 14 amino acids. The V segment lost 4 bases and the J segment 6 bases; nucleotides outside the gene matches: 9. In nucleotides, the CDR3 is TGCAGCGTTGTTAGGCGGGAGGTTGGGGATACGCAGTATTTT. Protein product: CSVVRREVGDTQYF.

The chain is built from TRBV6-1 and TRBJ1-3; D gene unclear. CDR1 is MNHNS, CDR2 SASEGT, per germline. The CDR3 runs to 14 residues. V lost 5 bases to trimming and J lost 10 bases, with 18 bases between them. Written as DNA, the CDR3 is TGTGCCAGCAGTCCTCGGGAGACCCGGCGAACCATATATTTT. Translation: CASSPRETRRTIYF.

The rearrangement links TRBV20-1 to TRBJ1-1, with D possibly matching TRBD1 (5 bases). The length of the CDR3 is 17 residues. V lost 2 bases and J lost 1, with 20 bases in between. Germline V gene sequence: CDR1 DFQATT, CDR2 SNEGSKA (reference sequence). CDR3 loop: CSARPPDAGPPNTEAFF. As DNA, the CDR3 is TGCAGTGCTAGACCACCGGACGCGGGACCGCCGAACACTGAAGCTTTCTTT.

The rearrangement uses TRBV6-2 or TRBV6-3 and TRBJ2-1; 10 bases align to TRBD2. This CDR3 comprises 14 residues. The trim removed 9 bases at V and 7 bases at J, leaving 9 bases unmatched. Germline CDR1 MNHEY, CDR2 SVGEGT. The CDR3 here is CASEAGGPVNEQFF. The CDR3 nucleotides read TGTGCCAGTGAAGCGGGAGGGCCTGTTAATGAGCAGTTCTTC.

This clone occurred many times. This chain connects TRBV5-6 to TRBJ2-7, with 8 bases that match TRBD1. CDR3 length: 16 amino acids. Trimming took 2 bases from V and 6 from J; bases not matched to a gene: 13. Per the germline V gene, CDR1 is SGHDT and CDR2 is YYEEEE. The chain's CDR3 is CASSFGQGPMGTEQYF. DNA for the CDR3: TGTGCCAGCAGCTTTGGACAGGGACCGATGGGTACCGAGCAGTACTTC.

On this clone: One junction end disagrees with the germline gene, perhaps due to a read error. The chain carries TRBV7-9 and TRBJ2-7; D ambiguous. The CDR3 sequence is 12 residues long. CDR1 and CDR2 (germline): SEHNR, FQNEAQ (reference sequence). Written as DNA, the CDR3 is TGTGCCAGCAGCTTAGGTGTCTACGAGCAGTGCTTC. It specifies CASSLGVYEQCF.

This clone was recorded many times. The chain uses TRBV27 and TRBJ2-5, with 8 bases fitting TRBD2. Germline lookup yields CDR1 MNHEY and CDR2 SMNVEV (reference sequence). With V trimmed by 5 bases and J by 4 bases, 9 bases remained unmatched. This CDR3 contains 15 residues. CDR3 DNA sequence: TGTGCCAGCAGTCCGTCTCTAGCGGGTGGAGAGACCCAGTACTTC. Its protein product is CASSPSLAGGETQYF.

This clone is classed as medium-sized. The rearrangement joins TRBV24-1 to TRBJ2-2, with 9 bases identical to TRBD1. The CDR3 is made up of 17 amino acids. CDR1 KGHDR and CDR2 SFDVKD come from the germline V gene. Unmatched junction bases numbered 5, after V lost 1 base and J lost 3 bases. The CDR3 DNA follows: TGTGCCACCAGTGATTTCATGGGACAGGGTGACACCGGGGAGCTGTTTTTT. This encodes CATSDFMGQGDTGELFF.

The J gene is TRBJ1-1, the V gene TRBV6-2 or TRBV6-3; no definite D call. CDR1 and CDR2 (germline): MNHEY, SVGEGT. The V end was cut by 3 bases, the J end by 4 bases, with 3 bases between. The CDR3 runs to 11 residues. The CDR3 protein is CASSYPTEAFF. CDR3 bases: TGTGCCAGCAGTTATCCCACTGAAGCTTTCTTT.

Only a few counts were recorded for this clone. The V gene is TRBV9, the J gene TRBJ2-1, with a possible D match to TRBD2 (7 bases). This CDR3 spans 15 amino acids. V shed 3 bases and J shed 6 bases, with 16 bases lying between them. Germline lookup yields CDR1 SGDLS and CDR2 YYNGEE. Here the CDR3 DNA reads TGTGCCAGCAGCGCCTCGGGGGGCCCCAGCAATGAGCAGTTCTTC. Its translation is CASSASGGPSNEQFF.

This clone was counted many times. The CDR3 sequence: CASSLLRGRAGDTQYF. In DNA, the CDR3 is TGTGCCAGCAGCTTACTACGCGGGAGGGCCGGAGATACGCAGTATTTT. The rearrangement links TRBV11-2 to TRBJ2-3; 9 bases are shared with TRBD2. V lost 2 bases, J lost 5 bases, and 8 bases stayed unmatched. The CDR3 loop spans 16 amino acids. From germline, CDR1 is SGHAT and CDR2 FQNNGV.

With respect to this clone: A read error may produce the germline difference seen at one junction end. The CDR3: CASSYGYSGDACTYTQYF. The CDR3 DNA is TGTGCCAGCAGTTACGGCTATTCGGGGGATGCATGCACATATACGCAGTATTTT. V and J are TRBV6-5 and TRBJ2-3; D perhaps matches TRBD2 (6 bases). CDR1 MNHEY and CDR2 SVGAGI come from the germline V gene. This CDR3 region has 18 residues.

V is TRBV6-1 and J is TRBJ2-7; D possibly corresponds to TRBD2 (6 bases). CDR3 length: 14 residues. Deletions cut 5 bases from V and 7 bases from J, with 18 bases between. Germline-derived CDR1 and CDR2 are MNHNS and SASEGT. DNA for the CDR3: TGTGCCAGCAGTCCCCAAAGGCTGGAGGGGGAGCAGTACTTC. Its translation: CASSPQRLEGEQYF.

This clone was counted ten times or more. For the CDR3, the DNA is TGTGCCAGCGGGCAGGGGAATTCACCCCTCCACTTT. This translates into CASGQGNSPLHF. The gene calls are TRBV6-1 and TRBJ1-6; possible D gene TRBD1, 6 bases. V was shortened by 8 bases and J by 7 bases, with 9 bases between the two germline ends. The CDR3 covers 12 residues. Per the germline V gene, CDR1 is MNHNS and CDR2 is SASEGT.

A note on this clone: Other DNA sequences in this specimen translate into the identical CDR3. The chain couples TRBV29-1 to TRBJ2-5, with a tentative D call TRBD1 (6 bases). V was pared by 4 bases and J by 0 bases, with 9 bases between. There are 13 residues in the CDR3. CDR1 is SQVTM, CDR2 ANQGSEA, per germline. CDR3 residues: CSVGDRYQETQYF. CDR3 nucleotide sequence: TGCAGCGTTGGAGACAGGTACCAAGAGACCCAGTACTTC.

Concerning this clone: A junction boundary mismatches the germline segment, possibly from a read error. This rearrangement joins TRBV19 to TRBJ2-1, with D perhaps TRBD1 (5 bases). Germline V gene data show CDR1 as LNHDA and CDR2 as SQIVND (reference sequence). CDR3 length equals 15 residues. CDR3 sequence (DNA): TGTGCCGGTAGTATCGGTAAGGGGAAGCACAATGAGCAGTTCTTC. Its translation is CAGSIGKGKHNEQFF.

The table lists this clone with many counts. This chain uses TRBV4-1 with TRBJ2-1; D is unresolved. Germline CDR1 is MGHRA and CDR2 is YSYEKL. The V end lost 6 bases, the J end lost 0 bases, and 12 bases lay between the germline ends. The CDR3 length is 15 residues. Here the CDR3 reads CASSQSASSYNEQFF. The CDR3 bases are TGCGCCAGCAGTCAGAGCGCGAGCTCCTACAATGAGCAGTTCTTC.

Relative to its sample, this clone is medium-sized. This rearrangement joins TRBV6-2 or TRBV6-3 to TRBJ1-2; TRBD1 aligns across 9 bases. J gave up 2 bases and V 5 bases, and 3 bases lay outside the gene matches. This CDR3 has 14 residues. Per the germline V gene, CDR1 is MNHEY and CDR2 is SVGEGT. The CDR3 DNA is TGTGCCAGCAGTCTTGACAGGGGGAACTATGGCTACACCTTC. The encoded protein is CASSLDRGNYGYTF.

The chain links TRBV20-1 to TRBJ2-7, with 9 bases fitting TRBD1. This CDR3 has 15 residues. The germline gives CDR1 DFQATT, CDR2 SNEGSKA (reference sequence). The junction had 8 bases not matched to a gene; V was cut back by 5 bases and J by 0 bases. The CDR3, as DNA: TGCAGTGCTGTCACCCCGGGACAGGGCTCCTACGAGCAGTACTTC. Translating it yields CSAVTPGQGSYEQYF.

Ten or more counts support this clone. The J gene is TRBJ2-1, the V gene TRBV5-1; 9 bases line up with TRBD2. There are 15 residues in the CDR3. CDR1 SGHRS and CDR2 YFSETQ come from the germline V gene. J lost 8 bases, V lost 4 bases, and 10 bases had no gene match. CDR3 in DNA: TGCGCCAGCAGCCGGGGGGCTAGCGGGATTGATGAGCAGTTCTTC. Protein: CASSRGASGIDEQFF.

The chain combines TRBV6-1 with TRBJ2-3, with 9 nucleotides matching TRBD2. The ends lost 5 bases at V and 5 bases at J; junction bases unmatched: 8. This CDR3 is 15 amino acids long. CDR1 is MNHNS and CDR2 is SASEGT in the germline V gene. CDR3 sequence (DNA): TGTGCCAGCAGTAGGGCGGGGGGGCCGGAAGATACGCAGTATTTT. It codes for CASSRAGGPEDTQYF.

This sequence joins TRBV19 and TRBJ2-7; no reliable D call. The CDR3 is made up of 14 amino acids. The V gene lost 3 bases and the J gene lost 0 bases, with 9 bases spanning the gap. Germline assignment: CDR1 LNHDA and CDR2 SQIVND (reference sequence). CDR3 nucleotides: TGTGCCAGTAGTATTGCGTCATACTCCTACGAGCAGTACTTC. Translating gives CASSIASYSYEQYF.

This clone was picked up many times. The chain employs TRBV9 and TRBJ1-6; D is perhaps TRBD1 (6 bases). Germline V gene lookup returns CDR1 SGDLS and CDR2 YYNGEE. This CDR3 contains 15 residues. The V end was cut by 3 bases, the J end by 8 bases, with 15 bases between. The CDR3 protein is CASSAGGDTYSPLHF. The CDR3 nucleotides are TGTGCCAGCAGCGCAGGCGGGGACACCTATTCACCCCTCCACTTT.

The V gene is TRBV7-8, the J gene TRBJ2-2; D perhaps matches TRBD1 (6 bases). Looked up from germline, CDR1 is SGHVS and CDR2 is FQNEAQ. The CDR3 runs 13 residues. V gave up 8 bases and J gave up 6 bases, with 13 bases separating them. This CDR3 is CASGSGAPGELFF. The CDR3 DNA sequence: TGTGCCAGCGGCTCAGGGGCTCCCGGGGAGCTGTTTTTT.